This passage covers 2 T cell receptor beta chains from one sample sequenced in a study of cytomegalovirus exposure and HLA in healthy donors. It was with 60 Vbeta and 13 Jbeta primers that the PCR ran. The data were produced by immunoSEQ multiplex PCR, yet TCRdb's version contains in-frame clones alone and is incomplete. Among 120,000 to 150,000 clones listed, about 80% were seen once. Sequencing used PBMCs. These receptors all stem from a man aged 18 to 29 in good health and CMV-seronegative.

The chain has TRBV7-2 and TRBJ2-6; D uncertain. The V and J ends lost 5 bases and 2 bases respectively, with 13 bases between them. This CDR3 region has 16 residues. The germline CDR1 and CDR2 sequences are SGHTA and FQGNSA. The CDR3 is CASSLDSTPGANVLTF. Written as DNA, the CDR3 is TGTGCCAGCAGCCTAGACTCAACCCCTGGGGCCAACGTCCTGACTTTC.

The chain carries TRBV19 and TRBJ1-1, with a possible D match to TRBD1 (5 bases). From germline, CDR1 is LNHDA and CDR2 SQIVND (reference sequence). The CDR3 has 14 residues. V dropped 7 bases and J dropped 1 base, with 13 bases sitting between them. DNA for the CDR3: TGTGCCAGTACCCGGGGGTCCGCGAACACTGAAGCTTTCTTT. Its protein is CASTRGSANTEAFF.